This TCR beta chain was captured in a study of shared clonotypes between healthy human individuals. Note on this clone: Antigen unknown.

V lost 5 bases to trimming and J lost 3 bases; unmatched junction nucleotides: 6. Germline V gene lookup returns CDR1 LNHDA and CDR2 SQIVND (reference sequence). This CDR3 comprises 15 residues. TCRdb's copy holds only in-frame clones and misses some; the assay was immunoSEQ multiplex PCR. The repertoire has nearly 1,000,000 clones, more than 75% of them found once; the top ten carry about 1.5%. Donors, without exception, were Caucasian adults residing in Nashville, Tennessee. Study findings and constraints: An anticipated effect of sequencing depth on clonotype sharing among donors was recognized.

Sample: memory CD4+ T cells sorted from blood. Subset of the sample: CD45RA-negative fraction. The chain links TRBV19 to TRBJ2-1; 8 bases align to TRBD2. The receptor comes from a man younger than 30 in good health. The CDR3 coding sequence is TGTGCCAGTAGTGGGAGCGGGAGAGGCTACAATGAGCAGTTCTTC. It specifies CASSGSGRGYNEQFF.